Each of the 23 T cell receptor beta chains below was sequenced from the same sample in a study of cytomegalovirus exposure and HLA in healthy donors. Primers for the PCR totalled 60 Vbeta and 13 Jbeta. Generated by immunoSEQ multiplex PCR, the TCRdb table keeps only in-frame clones and is missing some. The data contain some 130,000 clones, roughly three quarters of them seen just once; the ten biggest clones take up approximately 2.1%. Input material: PBMCs. The receptors originated from a young man in good health and CMV-seronegative.

The V and J genes are TRBV6-5 and TRBJ1-1, with D perhaps matching TRBD1 (6 bases). The CDR3 has 15 residues. V was pared by 4 bases and J by 10 bases, with 22 bases between. Per the germline V gene, CDR1 is MNHEY and CDR2 is SVGAGI. The CDR3 nucleotides are TGTGCCAGCAGTTCCATAAAAGGGGGAGCTCAGGTAGCTTTCTTT. Translated, it gives CASSSIKGGAQVAFF.

V is TRBV12-5 and J is TRBJ1-3; possibly TRBD1 for D (6 bases). Per germline, CDR1 LGHNT and CDR2 FRNRAP. The CDR3 extends over 17 amino acids. The V end was cut by 0 bases, the J end by 1 base, with 13 bases between. CDR3 coding DNA: TGTGCTAGTGGTTTGGTCCAGGGGCCAGGGTCTGGAAACACCATATATTTT. Its translation is CASGLVQGPGSGNTIYF.

This chain uses TRBV4-1 with TRBJ2-3; 9 positions agree with TRBD1. After removal of 5 bases from V and 3 bases from J, the junction contained 9 bases not matched to a gene. Per germline, CDR1 MGHRA and CDR2 YSYEKL. This CDR3 has 16 residues. CDR3 sequence: CASSFHWGQGTDTQYF. CDR3 DNA sequence: TGCGCCAGCAGCTTCCACTGGGGACAGGGTACAGATACGCAGTATTTT.

J is TRBJ1-2 and V is TRBV28; TRBD1 might be the D (5 bases). The CDR3 is 16 amino acids. V lost 7 bases to trimming and J lost 2 bases, with 20 bases between them. Germline V gives CDR1 MDHEN, CDR2 SYDVKM. The CDR3 is CASTSFGQGDNYGYTF. In DNA, the CDR3 is TGTGCCAGCACCTCCTTTGGGCAGGGTGACAACTATGGCTACACCTTC.

The rearrangement uses TRBV4-2 and TRBJ1-2; D call uncertain. The CDR3 runs to 17 residues. Germline assignment: CDR1 LGHNA and CDR2 YNFKEQ. V lost 0 bases and J 4 bases, leaving 18 bases between the germline ends. In DNA, the CDR3 is TGTGCCAGCAGCCAAGATAAATTTTCCAGTGAAACCTATGGCTACACCTTC. This sequence encodes CASSQDKFSSETYGYTF.

The rearrangement links TRBV5-4 to TRBJ1-2; weak D call: TRBD1 (6 bases). V was clipped by 4 bases and J by 2 bases, with 15 bases between them. This CDR3 comprises 15 residues. CDR1 is SGHNT, CDR2 YYREEE, per germline (reference sequence). CDR3 bases: TGTGCCAGCAGCGTCAGGTCTCAGGGGAACTATGGCTACACCTTC. It encodes CASSVRSQGNYGYTF.

This clone was detected only a few times. The chain employs TRBV6-6 and TRBJ1-2; D gene ambiguous. Germline V gives CDR1 MNHNY, CDR2 SVGAGI (reference sequence). This CDR3 region has 14 residues. The V end lost 5 bases, the J end lost 5 bases, and 15 bases lay between the germline ends. The chain's CDR3 is CASSSTDLYYGYTF. For the CDR3, the DNA is TGTGCCAGCAGTAGCACAGATCTTTATTATGGCTACACCTTC.

CDR3 region: CSVDRADTQYF. The CDR3 DNA is TGCAGCGTAGACAGAGCAGATACGCAGTATTTT. This rearrangement joins TRBV29-1 to TRBJ2-3; perhaps TRBD1 as D (5 bases). CDR1 SQVTM and CDR2 ANQGSEA come from the germline V gene. CDR3 length: 11 residues. The V and J ends lost 6 bases and 4 bases respectively, with 8 bases between them.

To note about this clone: This sample includes further DNA sequences coding for the same CDR3. The genes are TRBV27 and TRBJ1-5; D not resolved. Trimming stripped 6 bases from V and 7 bases from J, with 16 bases between. The V gene's germline CDR1 is MNHEY and CDR2 SMNVEV (reference sequence). This CDR3 contains 14 residues. Here the CDR3 DNA reads TGTGCCAGCAGCCCCCTCACCCCGAGACAGCCCCAGCATTTT. Residues: CASSPLTPRQPQHF.

J is TRBJ2-3 and V is TRBV2; TRBD2 might be the D (6 bases). The germline V and J ends were trimmed by 3 bases and 6 bases, with 10 bases remaining between them. Germline V gives CDR1 SNHLY, CDR2 FYNNEI. The CDR3 totals 13 residues. The DNA of the CDR3 is TGTGCCAGCAGTGACGGGGGATTGGATACGCAGTATTTT. It codes for CASSDGGLDTQYF.

The chain employs TRBV18 and TRBJ1-1; no clear D. Germline values: CDR1 KGHSH, CDR2 LQKENI. This CDR3 is 15 amino acids long. Trimming shortened V by 0 bases and J by 2 bases, and 10 bases separated the two germline ends. The chain's CDR3 is CASSPPLSKNTEAFF. CDR3 sequence (DNA): TGTGCCAGCTCACCACCTTTGAGCAAAAACACTGAAGCTTTCTTT.

V gene TRBV30 combines with J gene TRBJ1-1; D is undetermined. The CDR3 runs 12 residues. V was cut by 5 bases and J by 4 bases, with 11 bases left in between. Germline loops: CDR1 GTSNPN, CDR2 SVGIG (reference sequence). CDR3 DNA sequence: TGTGCCTGGCGGGAGGGAGGCACTGAAGCTTTCTTT. This translates into CAWREGGTEAFF. Combining the CDR3 with reference TRBV30 and TRBJ1-1 gives the whole variable domain SQTIHQWPATLVQPVGSPLSLECTVEGTSNPNLYWYRQAAGRGLQLLFYSVGIGQISSEVPQNLSASRPQDRQFILSSKKLLLSDSGFYLCAWREGGTEAFFGQGTRLTVV.

The V and J genes are TRBV7-2 and TRBJ2-3; 11 bases agree with TRBD2. Germline loops: CDR1 SGHTA, CDR2 FQGNSA. Trimming took 7 bases from V and 2 from J; bases not matched to a gene: 14. This CDR3 has 18 residues. CDR3 coding DNA: TGTGCCAGCACCTCCAATTGGCTAGCGGGGGGTGACACAGATACGCAGTATTTT. Amino acid sequence: CASTSNWLAGGDTDTQYF. Drawing the rest from reference TRBV7-2 and TRBJ2-3, the complete variable domain is GAGVSQSPSNKVTEKGKDVELRCDPISGHTALYWYRQSLGQGLEFLIYFQGNSAPDKSGLPSDRFSAERTGGSVSTLTIQRTQQEDSAVYLCASTSNWLAGGDTDTQYFGPGTRLTVL.

The chain is built from TRBV7-8 and TRBJ1-1, with 8 bases fitting TRBD1. Germline V gene sequence: CDR1 SGHVS, CDR2 FQNEAQ. Trimming at V came to 4 bases and at J to 5 bases, leaving 6 bases not matched to a gene. The CDR3 is made up of 14 amino acids. The CDR3 loop is CASSSRTGYTEAFF. The CDR3 nucleotides are TGTGCCAGCAGCTCCCGGACAGGGTATACTGAAGCTTTCTTT.

V is TRBV30 and J is TRBJ2-5; D not certain. TRBJ2-7 explains the end of the DNA better; the J call may be wrong. The CDR3 contains 11 residues. Germline CDR1 GTSNPN, CDR2 SVGIG (reference sequence). The CDR3 sequence is CAWSGAYEQYF. The CDR3 nucleotides are TGTGCCTGGAGTGGAGCCTACGAGCAGTACTTC.

J is TRBJ1-2 and V is TRBV28; possibly TRBD1 for D (5 bases). Germline V lookup: CDR1 MDHEN, CDR2 SYDVKM. The CDR3 length is 13 residues. V was shortened by 2 bases and J by 5 bases, with 9 bases between the two germline ends. The DNA of the CDR3 is TGTGCCAGCAGTTTAGGGCAGGGATATGGCTACACCTTC. Its protein product is CASSLGQGYGYTF.

The V and J genes are TRBV7-7 and TRBJ2-3, with 7 bases matching TRBD1. The CDR3 is 14 residues long. Trimming took 5 bases from V and 4 from J; bases not matched to a gene: 6. Germline-derived CDR1 and CDR2 are SSHAT and FNYEAQ (reference sequence). DNA of the CDR3: TGTGCCAGCAGCCTAGGGACAGCGGCAGATACGCAGTATTTT. Its protein product is CASSLGTAADTQYF.

The rearrangement joins TRBV28 to TRBJ1-3, with unresolved D. The V and J ends lost 5 bases and 1 base respectively, with 9 bases between them. The CDR3 is 14 amino acids. CDR1 and CDR2 from the germline V gene are MDHEN and SYDVKM. In DNA form, the CDR3 reads TGTGCCAGCAGTCCCGTGAGGTCTGGAAACACCATATATTTT. It yields the protein CASSPVRSGNTIYF.

This clone was recorded a few times. The V call is TRBV10-1, the J call TRBJ2-7; weak D call: TRBD2 (5 bases). In germline, CDR1 is WNHNN, CDR2 SYGVQD (reference sequence). The V end lost 6 bases, the J end lost 2 bases, and 14 bases lay between the germline ends. The CDR3 totals 14 residues. The CDR3 DNA sequence: TGCGCCAGCAGGAGGGCCCCTAGAGCCTACGAGCAGTACTTC. Amino acid sequence: CASRRAPRAYEQYF.

This clone appeared a few times. This chain connects TRBV7-9 to TRBJ1-4; D is uncertain. The length of the CDR3 is 14 residues. CDR1 is SEHNR and CDR2 is FQNEAQ in the germline V gene (reference sequence). V gave up 5 bases and J gave up 4 bases, with 11 bases separating them. CDR3 in DNA: TGTGCCAGCAGCCGAGGGCAGCTTAATGAAAAACTGTTTTTT. It yields the protein CASSRGQLNEKLFF.

The gene calls are TRBV4-3 and TRBJ2-7; 11 positions agree with TRBD2. The germline gives CDR1 LGHNA, CDR2 YSLEER. CDR3 length: 16 amino acids. V gave up 1 base and J gave up 2 bases; unmatched junction bases: 4. CDR3 sequence (DNA): TGCGCCAGCAGCCAAGGGGAGGGACTAGCGGCCTACGAGCAGTACTTC. Its protein is CASSQGEGLAAYEQYF.

The rearrangement uses TRBV5-1 and TRBJ2-3; 14 bases match TRBD2. Germline CDR1 SGHRS, CDR2 YFSETQ. The CDR3 extends over 20 amino acids. Unmatched junction bases numbered 16, after V lost 1 base and J lost 6 bases. In DNA, the CDR3 is TGCGCCAGCAGCTTGTCTACCGTATTTGGACTAGCGGGAGGCGGGGATACGCAGTATTTT. It specifies CASSLSTVFGLAGGGDTQYF.

The genes are TRBV7-2 and TRBJ2-2; 9 nucleotides match TRBD1. Germline CDR1 reads SGHTA; CDR2 reads FQGNSA. V was pared by 5 bases and J by 6 bases, with 4 bases of the junction left unmatched. There are 14 residues in the CDR3. CDR3 DNA: TGTGCCAGCAGCCTGACAGGGGGTGCCGGGGAGCTGTTTTTT. As protein: CASSLTGGAGELFF. Complete variable domain (other parts from reference TRBV7-2 and TRBJ2-2): GAGVSQSPSNKVTEKGKDVELRCDPISGHTALYWYRQSLGQGLEFLIYFQGNSAPDKSGLPSDRFSAERTGGSVSTLTIQRTQQEDSAVYLCASSLTGGAGELFFGEGSRLTVL.